The 22 T cell receptor beta chains given below trace back to one sample, sequenced in a study of T cell repertoires in cytomegalovirus infection. TCRdb passed the reads through MiXCR, listing each CDR3 protein once. The sample holds about 480,000 distinct CDR3 sequences, around 30% seen once. The antigens for these receptors are not known. Source: cultured PBMCs, taken from culture after CMV antigen stimulation. All receptors derive from a human donor in good health (CMV status not recorded). Some clones in this sample may be carry-over from other donors' samples.

The chain uses TRBV20-1 and TRBJ2-7; TRBD2 matches at 11 bases. Germline V lookup: CDR1 DFQATT, CDR2 SNEGSKA (reference sequence). Unmatched junction bases numbered 6, after V lost 6 bases and J lost 2 bases. The CDR3 is made up of 14 amino acids. CDR3 bases: TGCAGTGCCCTGAGTAGCGGGGGGGCCTACGAGCAGTACTTC. Its translation: CSALSSGGAYEQYF.

The gene calls are TRBV24-1 and TRBJ2-5; no clear D gene. Trimming left V 3 bases short and J 5 bases short, with 15 bases between. CDR3 length: 15 amino acids. The germline gives CDR1 KGHDR, CDR2 SFDVKD. The CDR3 DNA reads TGTGCCACCAGTGATCCTGGAAGTGCCGAGGAGACCCAGTACTTC. Translated, it gives CATSDPGSAEETQYF.

This clonotype was seen ten or more times. The chain employs TRBV7-2 and TRBJ2-3, with 7 nucleotides matching TRBD1. Germline V gene sequence: CDR1 SGHTA, CDR2 FQGNSA. This CDR3 is 15 amino acids long. With 4 bases clipped from V and 4 bases from J, the junction kept 8 bases outside the gene matches. The CDR3 here is CASSSPDRVSDTQYF. The CDR3 coding sequence is TGTGCCAGCAGCTCACCTGACAGGGTCTCAGATACGCAGTATTTT.

This clonotype was picked up many times. This rearrangement joins TRBV7-2 to TRBJ2-6, with TRBD1 identical over 12 bases. V dropped 0 bases and J dropped 0; count of bases not matched to a gene: 3. Per germline, CDR1 SGHTA and CDR2 FQGNSA. This CDR3 is built from 19 residues. The CDR3 DNA sequence: TGTGCCAGCAGCTTAGCAGGGACAGGGGGCGGCTCTGGGGCCAACGTCCTGACTTTC. Protein sequence: CASSLAGTGGGSGANVLTF.

The J gene is TRBJ2-7, the V gene TRBV28, with 8 bases that match TRBD1. V lost 5 bases, J lost 6 bases, and 9 bases stayed unmatched. Germline values: CDR1 MDHEN, CDR2 SYDVKM. This CDR3 is built from 14 residues. DNA for the CDR3: TGTGCCAGCAGTCCGGGCTCCACAGGGGGCGAGCAGTACTTC. Its translation: CASSPGSTGGEQYF.

This chain connects TRBV19 to TRBJ2-7; possibly TRBD2 for D (6 bases). The germline V and J ends were trimmed by 3 bases and 3 bases, with 15 bases remaining between them. This CDR3 spans 15 amino acids. Germline assignment: CDR1 LNHDA and CDR2 SQIVND (reference sequence). The CDR3 spells CASSIVAGTDYEQYF. The DNA for the CDR3 is TGTGCCAGTAGTATTGTTGCGGGAACCGACTACGAGCAGTACTTC.

V is TRBV10-3 and J is TRBJ2-1; 9 nucleotides match TRBD2. Germline assignment: CDR1 ENHRY and CDR2 SYGVKD. This CDR3 is built from 14 residues. Trimming removed 3 bases from V and 8 bases from J; junction bases left unmatched: 5. The CDR3 coding sequence is TGTGCCATCAGTGACTCTACTAGCGGGCATGAGCAGTTCTTC. Translating it yields CAISDSTSGHEQFF.

This clonotype has at least ten counts. The chain combines TRBV4-1 with TRBJ2-5, with unresolved D. The germline gives CDR1 MGHRA, CDR2 YSYEKL. Trimming stripped 3 bases from V and 3 bases from J, with 20 bases between. The CDR3 spans 17 residues. The CDR3 is CASSHLSPGHKKETQYF. CDR3 bases: TGCGCCAGCAGCCACCTATCCCCGGGTCACAAAAAAGAGACCCAGTACTTC.

The V gene is TRBV4-1, the J gene TRBJ2-1, with 9 bases fitting TRBD2. This CDR3 region has 15 residues. Germline V CDR1 and CDR2: MGHRA, YSYEKL. Germline trimming cut 4 bases from V and 0 bases from J; bases unmatched to any gene: 1. Here the CDR3 DNA reads TGCGCCAGCAGCCGACTAGCGGTCTCCTACAATGAGCAGTTCTTC. Translating gives CASSRLAVSYNEQFF.

This clonotype was observed many times. The gene calls are TRBV28 and TRBJ2-7; TRBD1 matches at 7 bases. Losses at the gene ends were 7 bases for V and 0 bases for J; bases not matched to a gene: 9. Germline CDR1 MDHEN, CDR2 SYDVKM. The CDR3 runs to 15 residues. In DNA, the CDR3 is TGTGCCAGCATCACGACAGGGACCAACTCCTACGAGCAGTACTTC. Translation: CASITTGTNSYEQYF.

J is TRBJ2-1 and V is TRBV9, with D possibly TRBD2 on 6 matching bases. Trimming pared 3 bases from V and 8 bases from J, leaving 12 bases between. Per germline, CDR1 SGDLS and CDR2 YYNGEE. This CDR3 region has 13 residues. The DNA for the CDR3 is TGTGCCAGCAGCGATGGGACTGTCGATGAGCAGTTCTTC. Translated, it gives CASSDGTVDEQFF.

This clonotype was detected a few times. V usage is TRBV12-3 or TRBV12-4 and J usage is TRBJ2-5; D not certain. The length of the CDR3 is 14 residues. Trimming removed 6 bases at V and 2 bases at J, with 13 bases between. The chain's CDR3 is CASSLNGPQETQYF. In DNA, the CDR3 is TGTGCCAGCAGCCTGAATGGACCGCAAGAGACCCAGTACTTC.

Only a few counts were recorded for this clonotype. J is TRBJ1-2 and V is TRBV6-1; perhaps TRBD1 as D (6 bases). The length of the CDR3 is 15 residues. Germline assignment: CDR1 MNHNS and CDR2 SASEGT. Between the trimmed V and J ends, which lost 6 bases and 2 bases, there was a span of 16 bases. The CDR3 sequence: CASRLGQGPNYGYTF. The CDR3 nucleotides read TGTGCCAGCAGGCTCGGGCAGGGGCCAAACTATGGCTACACCTTC.

The J gene is TRBJ2-1, the V gene TRBV2; D unresolved. The CDR3 totals 13 residues. Trimming stripped 7 bases from V and 1 base from J, with 8 bases between. Germline values: CDR1 SNHLY, CDR2 FYNNEI. CDR3: CASKGFSYNEQFF. DNA of the CDR3: TGTGCCAGCAAAGGGTTTTCCTACAATGAGCAGTTCTTC.

The J gene is TRBJ2-3, the V gene TRBV18; 9 bases are shared with TRBD2. V gave up 1 base and J gave up 7 bases; unmatched junction bases: 6. This CDR3 region has 15 residues. Germline CDR1 is KGHSH and CDR2 is LQKENI. The CDR3 DNA is TGTGCCAGCTCACCACAGCTAGCGGGAAAGAATACGCAGTATTTT. This translates into CASSPQLAGKNTQYF.

In this sample, this clonotype turned up many times. A read error may account for a junction end that differs from germline. J is TRBJ2-3 and V is TRBV12-3 or TRBV12-4; D not certain. The CDR3 extends over 12 amino acids. CDR3 in DNA: TGTGCCAGCAGCTTAGTCGCAGATACGCAGTATTTT. This sequence encodes CASSLVADTQYF.

In this sample, this clonotype turned up a few times. This chain links TRBV7-2 with TRBJ1-5, with D uncertain. The CDR3 extends over 16 amino acids. V lost 5 bases and J 2 bases, leaving 16 bases between the germline ends. CDR1 and CDR2 from the germline V gene are SGHTA and FQGNSA. The CDR3 region is CASSPSSGGGNQPQHF. The DNA of the CDR3 is TGTGCCAGCAGCCCTAGCTCGGGAGGCGGCAATCAGCCCCAGCATTTT.

This clonotype was seen more than once but under ten times. The chain couples TRBV25-1 to TRBJ2-2, with 7 bases lining up with TRBD1. The CDR3 length is 16 residues. Germline lookup yields CDR1 MGHDK and CDR2 SYGVNS. Unmatched junction bases numbered 10, after V lost 4 bases and J lost 5 bases. The CDR3 DNA is TGTGCCAGCAGTGTACGACAGGGCAGGGGGACCGGGGAGCTGTTTTTT. Translated: CASSVRQGRGTGELFF.

This chain uses TRBV6-5 with TRBJ2-3; tentatively, D is TRBD2 (6 bases). The CDR3 consists of 15 residues. V dropped 5 bases and J dropped 0 bases, with 12 bases sitting between them. In germline, CDR1 is MNHEY, CDR2 SVGAGI. The CDR3 coding sequence is TGTGCCAGCAGTCTTGAGCGGGTTAGCACAGATACGCAGTATTTT. Protein sequence: CASSLERVSTDTQYF.

This clonotype was seen a handful of times. This chain connects TRBV14 to TRBJ2-7; 7 nucleotides match TRBD1. Per the germline V gene, CDR1 is SGHDN and CDR2 is FVKESK. The CDR3 is 15 residues long. The V gene end was trimmed by 0 bases and the J gene end by 4 bases; junction bases not matched to a gene: 6. The CDR3 DNA is TGTGCCAGCAGCCAAGATTGGGACAGAAAATACGAGCAGTACTTC. Protein sequence: CASSQDWDRKYEQYF.

This chain connects TRBV7-2 to TRBJ2-1; tentatively, D is TRBD1 (5 bases). V lost 8 bases and J 7 bases, leaving 15 bases between the germline ends. CDR3 length: 13 amino acids. CDR1 is SGHTA and CDR2 is FQGNSA in the germline V gene. The CDR3 reads CASHHRQGNEQFF. Here the CDR3 DNA reads TGTGCCAGCCACCATCGCCAGGGAAATGAGCAGTTCTTC.

There are a few counts of this clonotype. The chain links TRBV7-9 to TRBJ2-7, with D uncertain. This CDR3 has 13 amino acids. Germline CDR1 is SEHNR and CDR2 is FQNEAQ (reference sequence). The V gene lost 2 bases and the J gene lost 5 bases, with 10 bases spanning the gap. The CDR3 region is CASSLTPRHEQYV. CDR3 DNA: TGTGCCAGCAGCTTAACCCCGCGCCACGAGCAGTACGTC.